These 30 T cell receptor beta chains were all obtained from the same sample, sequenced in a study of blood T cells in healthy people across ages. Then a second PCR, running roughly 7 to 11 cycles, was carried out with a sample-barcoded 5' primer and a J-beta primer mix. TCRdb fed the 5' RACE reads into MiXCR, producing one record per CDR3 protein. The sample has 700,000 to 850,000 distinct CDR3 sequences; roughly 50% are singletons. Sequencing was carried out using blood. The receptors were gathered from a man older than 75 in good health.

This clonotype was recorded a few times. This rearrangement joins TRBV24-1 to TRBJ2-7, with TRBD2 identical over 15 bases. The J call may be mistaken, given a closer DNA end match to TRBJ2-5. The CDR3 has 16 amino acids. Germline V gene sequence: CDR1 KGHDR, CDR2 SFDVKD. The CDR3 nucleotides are TGTGCCACCAGTGACTCAGGACTAGCGGGAGGGGAGACCCAGTACTTC. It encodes CATSDSGLAGGETQYF.

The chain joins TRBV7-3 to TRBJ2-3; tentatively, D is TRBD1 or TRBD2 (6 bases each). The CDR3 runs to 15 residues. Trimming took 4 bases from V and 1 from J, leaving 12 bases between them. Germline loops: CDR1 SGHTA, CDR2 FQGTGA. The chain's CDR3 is CASSYRASGTDTQYF. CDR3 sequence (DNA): TGTGCCAGCAGCTACAGGGCTAGCGGCACAGATACGCAGTATTTT. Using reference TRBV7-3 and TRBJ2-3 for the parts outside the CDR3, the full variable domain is GAGVSQTPSNKVTEKGKYVELRCDPISGHTALYWYRQSLGQGPEFLIYFQGTGAADDSGLPNDRFFAVRPEGSVSTLKIQRTERGDSAVYLCASSYRASGTDTQYFGPGTRLTVL.

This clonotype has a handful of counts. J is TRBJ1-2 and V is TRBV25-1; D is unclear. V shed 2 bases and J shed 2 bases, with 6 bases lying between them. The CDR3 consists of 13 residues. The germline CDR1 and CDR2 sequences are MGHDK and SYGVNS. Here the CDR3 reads CASSEPVNYGYTF. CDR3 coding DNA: TGTGCCAGCAGTGAACCCGTAAACTATGGCTACACCTTC.

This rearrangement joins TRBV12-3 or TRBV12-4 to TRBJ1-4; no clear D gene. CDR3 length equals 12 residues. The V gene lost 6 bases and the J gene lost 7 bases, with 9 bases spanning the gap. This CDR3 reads CASSRTGEKLFF. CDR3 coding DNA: TGTGCCAGCAGCCGGACTGGTGAAAAACTGTTTTTT.

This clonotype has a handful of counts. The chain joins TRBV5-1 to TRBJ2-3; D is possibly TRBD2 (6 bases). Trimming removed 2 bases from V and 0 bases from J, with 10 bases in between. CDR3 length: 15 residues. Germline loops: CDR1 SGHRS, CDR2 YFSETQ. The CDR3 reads CASSFGGRSTDTQYF. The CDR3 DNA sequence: TGCGCCAGCAGCTTCGGAGGGAGGAGCACAGATACGCAGTATTTT.

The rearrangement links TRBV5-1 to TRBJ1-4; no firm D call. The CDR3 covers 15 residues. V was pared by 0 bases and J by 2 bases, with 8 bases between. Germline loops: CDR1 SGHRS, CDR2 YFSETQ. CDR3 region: CASSLGSGTNEKLFF. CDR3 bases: TGCGCCAGCAGCTTGGGGTCCGGGACTAATGAAAAACTGTTTTTT.

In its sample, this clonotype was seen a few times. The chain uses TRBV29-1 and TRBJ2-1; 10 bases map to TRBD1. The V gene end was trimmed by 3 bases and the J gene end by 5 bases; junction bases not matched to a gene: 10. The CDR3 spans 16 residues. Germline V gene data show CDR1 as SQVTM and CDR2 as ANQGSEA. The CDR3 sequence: CSVEVIGTGADNEQFF. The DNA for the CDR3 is TGCAGCGTTGAGGTAATCGGGACAGGGGCGGACAATGAGCAGTTCTTC.

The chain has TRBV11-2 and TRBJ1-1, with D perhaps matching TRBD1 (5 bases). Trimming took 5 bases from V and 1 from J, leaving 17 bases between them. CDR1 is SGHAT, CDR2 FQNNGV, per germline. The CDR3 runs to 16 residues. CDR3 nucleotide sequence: TGTGCCAGCAGCCAGTCCAGGGATAGGTCGAACACTGAAGCTTTCTTT. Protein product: CASSQSRDRSNTEAFF.

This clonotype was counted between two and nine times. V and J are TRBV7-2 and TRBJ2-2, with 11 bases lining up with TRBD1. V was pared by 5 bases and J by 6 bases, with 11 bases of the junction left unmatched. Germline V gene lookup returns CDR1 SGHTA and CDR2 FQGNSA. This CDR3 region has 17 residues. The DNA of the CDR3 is TGTGCCAGCAGCCCCCGGACAGGGGGCAATAGGGCCGGGGAGCTGTTTTTT. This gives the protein CASSPRTGGNRAGELFF.

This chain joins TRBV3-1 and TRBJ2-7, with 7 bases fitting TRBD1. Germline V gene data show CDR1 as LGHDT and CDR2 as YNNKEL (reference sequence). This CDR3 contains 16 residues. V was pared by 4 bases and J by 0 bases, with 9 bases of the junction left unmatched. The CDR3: CASSPQRPGGSYEQYF. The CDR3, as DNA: TGTGCCAGCAGCCCCCAAAGGCCAGGGGGCTCCTACGAGCAGTACTTC.

CDR3 nucleotides: TGTGCCAGCAGTCCGCGGCTGGGTGGTCGGCGAATAGACGAGCAGTACTTC. As protein: CASSPRLGGRRIDEQYF. The chain carries TRBV28 and TRBJ2-5; D remains unclear. The closer fit of TRBJ2-7 to the DNA end suggests the J call may be wrong. CDR3 length: 17 amino acids. The germline gives CDR1 MDHEN, CDR2 SYDVKM.

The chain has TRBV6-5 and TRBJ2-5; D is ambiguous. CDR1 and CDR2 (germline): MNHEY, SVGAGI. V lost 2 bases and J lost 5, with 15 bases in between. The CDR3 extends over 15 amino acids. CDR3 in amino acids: CASSYATPRAETQYF. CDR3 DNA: TGTGCCAGCAGTTACGCGACGCCTCGGGCGGAGACCCAGTACTTC.

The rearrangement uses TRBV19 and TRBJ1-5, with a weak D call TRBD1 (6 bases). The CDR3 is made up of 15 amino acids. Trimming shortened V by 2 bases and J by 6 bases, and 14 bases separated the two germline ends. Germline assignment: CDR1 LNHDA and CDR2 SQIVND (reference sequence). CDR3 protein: CASSINGQIGQPQHF. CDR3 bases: TGTGCCAGTAGTATAAATGGACAGATTGGTCAGCCCCAGCATTTT.

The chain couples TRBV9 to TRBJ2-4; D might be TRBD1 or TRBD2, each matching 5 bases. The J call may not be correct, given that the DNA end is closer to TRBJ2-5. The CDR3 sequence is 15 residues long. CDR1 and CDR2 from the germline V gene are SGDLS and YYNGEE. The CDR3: CASSGGASGKETQYF. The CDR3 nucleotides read TGTGCCAGCAGCGGAGGGGCCAGCGGAAAAGAGACCCAGTACTTC.

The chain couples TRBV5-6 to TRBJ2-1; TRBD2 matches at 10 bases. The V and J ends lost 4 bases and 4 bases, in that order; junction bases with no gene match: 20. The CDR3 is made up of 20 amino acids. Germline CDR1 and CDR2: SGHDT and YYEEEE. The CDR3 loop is CASSAPRDRPVAGGYNEQFF. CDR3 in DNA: TGTGCCAGCAGCGCTCCCCGGGACAGGCCTGTAGCGGGGGGTTACAATGAGCAGTTCTTC.

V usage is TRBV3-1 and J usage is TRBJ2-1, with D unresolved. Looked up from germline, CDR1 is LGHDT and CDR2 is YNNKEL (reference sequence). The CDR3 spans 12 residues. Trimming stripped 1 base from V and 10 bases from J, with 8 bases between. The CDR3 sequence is CASSQVKAEQFF. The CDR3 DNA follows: TGTGCCAGCAGCCAAGTTAAGGCCGAGCAGTTCTTC.

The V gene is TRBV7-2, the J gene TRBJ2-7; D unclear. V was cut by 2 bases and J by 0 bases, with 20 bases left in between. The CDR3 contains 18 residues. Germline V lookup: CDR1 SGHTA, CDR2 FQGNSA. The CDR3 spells CASSLFSPAWVDSYEQYF. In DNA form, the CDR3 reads TGTGCCAGCAGCTTATTTTCCCCGGCTTGGGTAGACTCCTACGAGCAGTACTTC.

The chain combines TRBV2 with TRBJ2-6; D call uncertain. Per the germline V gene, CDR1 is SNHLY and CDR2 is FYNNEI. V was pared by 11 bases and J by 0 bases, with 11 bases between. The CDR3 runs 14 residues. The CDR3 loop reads CACGSFSGANVLTF. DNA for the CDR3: TGTGCCTGTGGGTCCTTCTCTGGGGCCAACGTCCTGACTTTC.

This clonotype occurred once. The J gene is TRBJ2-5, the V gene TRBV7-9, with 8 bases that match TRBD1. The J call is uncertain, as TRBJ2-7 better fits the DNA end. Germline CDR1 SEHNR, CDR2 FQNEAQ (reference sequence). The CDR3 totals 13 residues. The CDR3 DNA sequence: TGTGCCAGCAGCTCACCGACAGGGGCCGAGCAGTACTTC. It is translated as CASSSPTGAEQYF.

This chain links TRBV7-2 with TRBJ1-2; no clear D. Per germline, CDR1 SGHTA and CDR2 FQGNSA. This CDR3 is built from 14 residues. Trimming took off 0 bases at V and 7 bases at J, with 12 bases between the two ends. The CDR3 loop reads CASSLARPVRGYTF. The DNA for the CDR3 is TGTGCCAGCAGCTTAGCTCGGCCCGTCCGTGGCTACACCTTC.

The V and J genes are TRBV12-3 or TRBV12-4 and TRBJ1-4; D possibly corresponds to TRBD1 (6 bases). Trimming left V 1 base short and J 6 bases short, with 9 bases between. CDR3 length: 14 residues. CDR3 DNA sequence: TGTGCCAGCAGTTTAGGGGGGGCCGATGAAAAACTGTTTTTT. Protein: CASSLGGADEKLFF.

CDR3 bases: TGCAGTGCTAGAGATTGGGACTCCGTCAGCGATGAGCAGTTCTTC. It yields the protein CSARDWDSVSDEQFF. The rearrangement joins TRBV20-1 to TRBJ2-1; D may be TRBD2 (6 bases). The CDR3 spans 15 residues. CDR1 is DFQATT and CDR2 is SNEGSKA in the germline V gene (reference sequence). Trimming took 0 bases from V and 8 from J, leaving 17 bases between them.

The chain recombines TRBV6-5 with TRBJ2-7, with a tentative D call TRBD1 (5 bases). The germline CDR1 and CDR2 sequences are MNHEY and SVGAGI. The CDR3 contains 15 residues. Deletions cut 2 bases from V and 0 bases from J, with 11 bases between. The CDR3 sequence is CASSYTLQDSYEQYF. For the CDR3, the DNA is TGTGCCAGCAGTTACACCTTACAGGACTCCTACGAGCAGTACTTC.

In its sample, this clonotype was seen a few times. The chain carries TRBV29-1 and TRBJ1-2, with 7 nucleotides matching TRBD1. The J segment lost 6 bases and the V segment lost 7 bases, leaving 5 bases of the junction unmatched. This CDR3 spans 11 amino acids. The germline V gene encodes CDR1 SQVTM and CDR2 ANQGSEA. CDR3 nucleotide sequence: TGCAGCGCCGGACAGGAGGATGGCTACACCTTC. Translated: CSAGQEDGYTF.

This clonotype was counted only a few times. CDR3 region: CASSYARTATEQYF. The DNA of the CDR3 is TGTGCCAGCAGTTACGCTAGGACGGCTACCGAGCAGTACTTC. J is TRBJ2-4 and V is TRBV6-5; unclear D gene. The J call may not be correct, given that the DNA end is closer to TRBJ2-7. Germline V lookup: CDR1 MNHEY, CDR2 SVGAGI. The CDR3 extends over 14 amino acids.

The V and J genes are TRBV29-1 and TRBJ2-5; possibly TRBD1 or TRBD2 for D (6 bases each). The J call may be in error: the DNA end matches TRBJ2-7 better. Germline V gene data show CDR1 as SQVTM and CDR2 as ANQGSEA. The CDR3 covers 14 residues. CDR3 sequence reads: CSVKGGRGFNEQYF. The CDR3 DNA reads TGCAGCGTGAAGGGGGGACGGGGGTTCAACGAGCAGTACTTC.

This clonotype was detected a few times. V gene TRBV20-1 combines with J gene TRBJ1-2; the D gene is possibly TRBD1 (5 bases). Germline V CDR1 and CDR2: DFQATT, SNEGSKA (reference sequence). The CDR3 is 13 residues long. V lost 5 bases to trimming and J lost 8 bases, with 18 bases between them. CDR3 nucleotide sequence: TGCAGTGCTCCGACAGAGGTCGGGGTGGGCTACACCTTC. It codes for CSAPTEVGVGYTF.

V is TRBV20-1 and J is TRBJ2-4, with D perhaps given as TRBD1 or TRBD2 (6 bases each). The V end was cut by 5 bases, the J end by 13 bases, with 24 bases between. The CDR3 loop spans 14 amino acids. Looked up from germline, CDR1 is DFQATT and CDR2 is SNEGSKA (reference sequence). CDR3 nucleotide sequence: TGCAGTGCTCCCAAGGGGGGCCCCTCGGGGGAGCAGTACTTC. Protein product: CSAPKGGPSGEQYF.

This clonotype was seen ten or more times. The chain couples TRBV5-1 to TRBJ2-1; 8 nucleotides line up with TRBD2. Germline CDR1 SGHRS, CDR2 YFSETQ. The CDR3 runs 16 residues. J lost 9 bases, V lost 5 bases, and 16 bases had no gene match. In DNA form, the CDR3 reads TGCGCCAGCAGTCCTGAATTCGGGGGGGGCTCTAGTGAGCAGTTCTTC. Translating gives CASSPEFGGGSSEQFF.

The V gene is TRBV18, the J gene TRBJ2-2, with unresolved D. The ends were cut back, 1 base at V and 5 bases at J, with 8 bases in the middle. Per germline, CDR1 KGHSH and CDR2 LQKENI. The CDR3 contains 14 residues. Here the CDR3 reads CASSPLDGTGELFF. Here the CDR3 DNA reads TGTGCCAGCTCACCACTCGACGGGACCGGGGAGCTGTTTTTT.